A single sample gave rise to the 20 T cell receptor beta chains below, sequenced in a study of CD8 T cell repertoires and HIV-1 epitope variants. Repertoires were generated with immunoSEQ multiplex PCR, while TCRdb's copy carries only in-frame clones and drops some. The table shows about 5,600 clones, with about 60% occurring only once. For these receptors, no antigen is known. Specimen: cultured CD8+ T cells derived from PBMCs. These receptors came from a male donor with HIV.

J is TRBJ2-7 and V is TRBV27, with D perhaps TRBD2 (6 bases). The CDR3 runs 16 residues. From germline, CDR1 is MNHEY and CDR2 SMNVEV (reference sequence). Trimming pared 0 bases from V and 1 base from J, leaving 13 bases between. CDR3 amino acids: CASSLSEGTVSYEQYF. For the CDR3, the DNA is TGTGCCAGCAGTTTATCGGAGGGGACTGTATCCTACGAGCAGTACTTC.

The J gene is TRBJ2-7, the V gene TRBV27; D ambiguous. Trimming shortened V by 6 bases and J by 0 bases, and 18 bases separated the two germline ends. CDR3 length: 16 amino acids. The V gene's germline CDR1 is MNHEY and CDR2 SMNVEV (reference sequence). CDR3 sequence reads: CASRGTTTLGSYEQYF. The CDR3 DNA reads as TGTGCCAGCAGGGGTACAACGACCCTCGGCTCCTACGAGCAGTACTTC.

In this sample, this clone turned up a few times. The chain couples TRBV7-9 to TRBJ2-7, with 10 nucleotides matching TRBD1. CDR1 SEHNR and CDR2 FQNEAQ come from the germline V gene (reference sequence). Trimming removed 6 bases from V and 5 bases from J; junction bases left unmatched: 13. The CDR3 is 16 residues long. Here the CDR3 reads CASSLNSGTGAHEQYF. The CDR3 DNA sequence: TGTGCCAGCAGTCTAAACTCCGGGACAGGGGCCCACGAGCAGTACTTC.

V usage is TRBV5-4 and J usage is TRBJ1-1, with unresolved D. This CDR3 has 13 residues. Trimming left V 0 bases short and J 8 bases short, with 11 bases between. Germline assignment: CDR1 SGHNT and CDR2 YYREEE (reference sequence). The CDR3 nucleotides are TGTGCCAGCAGCTTGGAGATTCAAGCGGAAGCTTTCTTT. This encodes CASSLEIQAEAFF.

The chain carries TRBV6-1 and TRBJ2-3, with a tentative D call TRBD2 (6 bases). The V end lost 2 bases, the J end lost 3 bases, and 15 bases lay between the germline ends. The CDR3 runs to 16 residues. The germline gives CDR1 MNHNS, CDR2 SASEGT. The CDR3 region has the DNA TGTGCCAGCAGTGAAAAGACGGGAGAGGCGACAGATACGCAGTATTTT. Translating it yields CASSEKTGEATDTQYF.

This clone has only a few counts. This chain connects TRBV7-3 to TRBJ1-5; D gene uncertain. Germline values: CDR1 SGHTA, CDR2 FQGTGA. This CDR3 spans 16 amino acids. With 1 base removed from V and 2 bases from J, the gap between germline ends came to 12 bases. The DNA for the CDR3 is TGTGCCAGCAGCTTAAATGGAGGGTTGCGCAATCAGCCCCAGCATTTT. Its protein product is CASSLNGGLRNQPQHF.

The gene calls are TRBV5-4 and TRBJ1-4; 9 bases are shared with TRBD1. This CDR3 spans 16 amino acids. V shed 2 bases, J shed 8 bases, and the junction held 10 bases outside the gene matches. Looked up from germline, CDR1 is SGHNT and CDR2 is YYREEE (reference sequence). In DNA, the CDR3 is TGTGCCAGCAGCTTTTCGGGACAGGGTTTAGGAGAAAAACTGTTTTTT. This sequence encodes CASSFSGQGLGEKLFF.

This clone occurred a few times. The V gene is TRBV6-5, the J gene TRBJ2-1; 10 positions agree with TRBD2. The CDR3 consists of 16 residues. In germline, CDR1 is MNHEY, CDR2 SVGAGI. V lost 0 bases to trimming and J lost 5 bases; unmatched junction nucleotides: 4. This CDR3 reads CASSYSPSGSHNEQFF. CDR3 in DNA: TGTGCCAGCAGTTACTCTCCTAGCGGGAGCCACAATGAGCAGTTCTTC.

This chain connects TRBV2 to TRBJ2-2; D is possibly TRBD1 or TRBD2 (6 bases each). CDR3 size: 15 residues. The ends were cut back, 7 bases at V and 3 bases at J, with 15 bases in the middle. Germline CDR1 and CDR2: SNHLY and FYNNEI. The chain's CDR3 is CASKWGAADTGELFF. The CDR3 coding sequence is TGTGCCAGCAAATGGGGGGCCGCGGACACCGGGGAGCTGTTTTTT.

The genes are TRBV2 and TRBJ1-4, with D possibly TRBD1 on 5 matching bases. The CDR3 runs to 13 residues. V lost 8 bases and J lost 8, with 15 bases in between. Germline values: CDR1 SNHLY, CDR2 FYNNEI. CDR3 in DNA: TGTGCCAGCTGGGACCCCGGGAAAGAAAAACTGTTTTTT. Translating gives CASWDPGKEKLFF.

The genes are TRBV4-1 and TRBJ2-5; the D gene is possibly TRBD1 (6 bases). Trimming stripped 0 bases from V and 2 bases from J, with 13 bases between. The CDR3 extends over 16 amino acids. The germline V gene has CDR1 MGHRA and CDR2 YSYEKL. CDR3 DNA: TGCGCCAGCAGCCAAGATAGGGGACAAGAACAAGAGACCCAGTACTTC. This sequence encodes CASSQDRGQEQETQYF.

V and J are TRBV5-1 and TRBJ2-1, with 10 bases identical to TRBD1. The germline gives CDR1 SGHRS, CDR2 YFSETQ. With 0 bases clipped from V and 4 bases from J, the junction kept 1 base outside the gene matches. This CDR3 is 15 amino acids long. CDR3 DNA sequence: TGCGCCAGCAGCTTGGGACAGGGGGCTTACAATGAGCAGTTCTTC. Encoded protein: CASSLGQGAYNEQFF.

This clone was seen a few times. The V call is TRBV6-5, the J call TRBJ1-2, with 9 bases lining up with TRBD1. The length of the CDR3 is 14 residues. The germline V gene has CDR1 MNHEY and CDR2 SVGAGI. The V and J ends lost 8 bases and 5 bases, in that order; junction bases with no gene match: 9. The CDR3 protein is CASGRTGEGYGYTF. CDR3 nucleotides: TGTGCCAGCGGGCGGACAGGGGAAGGGTATGGCTACACCTTC.

V and J are TRBV25-1 and TRBJ2-1; D unclear. Trimming cost V 4 bases and J 7 bases, with 5 bases left between them. Germline V gives CDR1 MGHDK, CDR2 SYGVNS. The CDR3 has 11 amino acids. Here the CDR3 DNA reads TGTGCCAGCAGTGGGGGAAATGAGCAGTTCTTC. Its protein is CASSGGNEQFF.

The CDR3 region has the DNA TGTGCCAGTAGTATTTCGACTAGCGGGAGGGAGACCCAGTACTTC. Translating it yields CASSISTSGRETQYF. The chain has TRBV19 and TRBJ2-5; 13 nucleotides align to TRBD2. V shed 3 bases and J 5 bases; nucleotides not matched to a gene: 3. Germline-derived CDR1 and CDR2 are LNHDA and SQIVND (reference sequence). CDR3 length: 15 residues.

CDR3 in DNA: TGCGCCAGCAGCCAAGGGGTGGCAGGGGCCTATGGCTACACCTTC. It encodes CASSQGVAGAYGYTF. This chain connects TRBV4-3 to TRBJ1-2, with D tentatively TRBD1 (6 bases). V lost 1 base to trimming and J lost 4 bases, with 13 bases between them. This CDR3 region has 15 residues. Per the germline V gene, CDR1 is LGHNA and CDR2 is YSLEER.

The rearrangement uses TRBV28 and TRBJ1-1; the D gene is possibly TRBD1 (6 bases). This CDR3 has 13 amino acids. In germline, CDR1 is MDHEN, CDR2 SYDVKM. The V end lost 4 bases, the J end lost 4 bases, and 10 bases lay between the germline ends. The CDR3 DNA follows: TGTGCCAGCAGTTGGAGGGGGATCACTGAAGCTTTCTTT. This gives the protein CASSWRGITEAFF.

The table lists this clone with a few counts. This chain connects TRBV9 to TRBJ1-1; 8 bases map to TRBD1. The V segment lost 0 bases and the J segment 5 bases; nucleotides outside the gene matches: 9. The germline V gene encodes CDR1 SGDLS and CDR2 YYNGEE. There are 16 residues in the CDR3. CDR3 DNA sequence: TGTGCCAGCAGCGTAGACGTACGAACAGGGGGAACTGAAGCTTTCTTT. Translation: CASSVDVRTGGTEAFF.

This clone counts as medium-sized. The gene calls are TRBV4-3 and TRBJ2-5; D is unclear. Germline-derived CDR1 and CDR2 are LGHNA and YSLEER. The CDR3 has 13 residues. V lost 5 bases and J lost 5, with 12 bases in between. The CDR3 sequence: CASSSLLTETQYF. CDR3 DNA: TGCGCCAGCAGCTCCCTTCTCACGGAGACCCAGTACTTC.

The CDR3 DNA sequence: TGTGCCAGCAGCCTTTGGACAGGGAACACTGAAGCTTTCTTT. Amino acid sequence: CASSLWTGNTEAFF. The V call is TRBV5-5, the J call TRBJ1-1; 7 bases align to TRBD1. The CDR3 sequence is 14 residues long. The ends lost 4 bases at V and 1 base at J; junction bases unmatched: 4. Germline V gives CDR1 SGHKS, CDR2 YYEKEE (reference sequence).